This T cell receptor (beta chain) appears in the sequencing data of a study of T cells in Graves' hyperthyroidism and ophthalmopathy. As for the study in general: Sampling of peripheral blood happened at initial diagnosis, prior to any treatment.

This clonotype was counted ten times or more. RNA transcripts yielded amplified TCR beta CDR3 regions. First-round RT-PCR of the TCR CDR3 relied on the HTBI primer set. TCRdb reprocessed the multiplex PCR reads with MiXCR, giving one entry per CDR3 protein. This table holds over 500,000 distinct CDR3 sequences, approximately 15% found once. Based on clinical symptoms, serum thyroxine and TRAb, thyroid ultrasound and orbital computed tomography, diagnoses were reached. Source material for PBMCs was 9 to 10 ml fresh peripheral blood. Sample: blood. The TCR comes from a woman between 40 and 50 years old with Graves' hyperthyroidism.

CDR3 in DNA: TGCAGTGCTCGGTCCCATAGCGTGAGCACAGATACGCAGTATTTT. It translates to CSARSHSVSTDTQYF. V usage is TRBV20-1 and J usage is TRBJ2-3; possibly TRBD2 for D (5 bases). CDR1 is DFQATT, CDR2 SNEGSKA, per germline (reference sequence). Trimming stripped 5 bases from V and 0 bases from J, with 15 bases between. The CDR3 totals 15 residues.